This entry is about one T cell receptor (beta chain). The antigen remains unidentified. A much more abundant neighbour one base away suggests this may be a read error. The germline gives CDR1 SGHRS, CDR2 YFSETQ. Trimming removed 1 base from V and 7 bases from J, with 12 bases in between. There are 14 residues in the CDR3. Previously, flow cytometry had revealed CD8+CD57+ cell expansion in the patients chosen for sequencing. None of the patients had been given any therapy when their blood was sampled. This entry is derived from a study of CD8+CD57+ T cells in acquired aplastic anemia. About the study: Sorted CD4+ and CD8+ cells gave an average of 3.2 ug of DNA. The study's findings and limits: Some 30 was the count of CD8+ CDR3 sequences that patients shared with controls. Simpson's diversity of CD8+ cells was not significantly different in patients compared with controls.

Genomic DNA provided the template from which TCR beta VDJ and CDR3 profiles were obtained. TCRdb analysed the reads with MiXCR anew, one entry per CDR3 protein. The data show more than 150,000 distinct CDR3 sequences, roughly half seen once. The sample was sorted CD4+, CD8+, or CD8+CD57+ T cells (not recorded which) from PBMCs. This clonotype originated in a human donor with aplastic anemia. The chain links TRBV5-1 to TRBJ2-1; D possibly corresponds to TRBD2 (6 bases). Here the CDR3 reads CASSLSGTENEQFF. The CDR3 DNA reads TGCGCCAGCAGCTTGAGTGGGACTGAGAATGAGCAGTTCTTC. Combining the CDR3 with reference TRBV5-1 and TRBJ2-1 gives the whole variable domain KAGVTQTPRYLIKTRGQQVTLSCSPISGHRSVSWYQQTPGQGLQFLFEYFSETQRNKGNFPGRFSGRQFSNSRSEMNVSTLELGDSALYLCASSLSGTENEQFFGPGTRLTVL.